Listed here is a single T cell receptor (beta chain). Its antigen is not known. The data were taken from a study of OX40 agonist ivuxolimab in advanced cancers. Looking at the study overall: A partial response was reached by three patients: one with hepatocellular carcinoma and two with cutaneous melanoma. Findings and limits, study-wide: Patients who responded partially at 0.1-3.0 mg/kg showed clonal expansion ranking among the lowest.

Germline V gene sequence: CDR1 ENHRY, CDR2 SYGVKD. The CDR3 is made up of 15 amino acids. V gave up 3 bases and J gave up 5 bases, with 13 bases separating them. Sequencing was performed with immunoSEQ multiplex PCR; in TCRdb, only in-frame clones are kept and a portion is missing. The sample holds tens of thousands of clones, around 89% seen once. This receptor was obtained from an adult with an advanced solid tumor such as melanoma, head and neck, liver or kidney cancer. The sample was CD4+ or CD8+ T cells sorted from blood, taken in a trial of the OX40 agonist ivuxolimab. V is TRBV10-3 and J is TRBJ2-2; D possibly corresponds to TRBD1 (5 bases). CDR3 in amino acids: CAISDLTVKTGELFF. The DNA for the CDR3 is TGTGCCATCAGTGATTTGACAGTAAAAACCGGGGAGCTGTTTTTT.